This is a list of T cell receptor beta chains from one sample in a study of vaccination and CD4 T cells after COVID-19. MiXCR was run by TCRdb on the PCR reads, yielding one entry per CDR3 protein. The table includes about 15,000 distinct CDR3 sequences, 65% to 70% detected once. This sample comprised CD4+ T cells from blood, obtained after SARS-CoV-2 vaccination. These receptors came from a human donor who had recovered from COVID-19. The CDR3 runs from the conserved cysteine through the conserved F or W. A D gene is named only where the DNA matches it firmly.

>TRBJ2-7|TRBV6-1|.
CASSRRPWANSYEQYF
>TRBJ2-4|TRBV7-2|TRBD1
CASSLGQGADIQYF
>TRBJ1-3|TRBV7-2|.
CASSLLGFAGNTIYF
>TRBJ1-6|TRBV28|.
CASRAPLGDHSPLHF
>TRBJ2-2|TRBV6-1|TRBD2
CASSGLAGGYIGELFF
>TRBJ2-7|TRBV20-1|TRBD2
CSASGASGKFDEQYF
>TRBJ1-2|TRBV7-9|TRBD1
CASTNQQGNYGYTF
>TRBJ2-2|TRBV28|.
CASSFPGAPTGELFF
>TRBJ2-3|TRBV20-1|TRBD2
CSAPGGWGGSGDTQYF
>TRBJ1-2|TRBV7-2|TRBD1
CASSSQGVYYGYTF
>TRBJ1-5|TRBV20-1|.
CSARDNNQPQHF
>TRBJ1-1|TRBV11-2|.
CASSLAAGTEAFF
>TRBJ1-1|TRBV10-1|.
CASSEMGRTEAFF
>TRBJ1-5|TRBV5-1|.
CASSLGLGDQPQHF
>TRBJ1-5|TRBV6-1|.
CASTEGRFNQPQHF
>TRBJ2-1|TRBV4-2|.
CASSQEVQVGSNEQFF
>TRBJ2-7|TRBV20-1|TRBD2
CSAPGLAGYLSYEQYF
>TRBJ1-2|TRBV12-3/TRBV12-4|.
CASRAPPGKEKGYTF
>TRBJ2-5|TRBV7-9|.
CASSRRETLQETQYF
>TRBJ2-7|TRBV2|.
CASSRRGYEQYF
>TRBJ2-1|TRBV20-1|.
CSADSHYSYNEQFF
>TRBJ2-7|TRBV2|.
CASRGGSYEQYF
>TRBJ2-2|TRBV23-1|.
CASSPPLRWTGELFF
>TRBJ2-7|TRBV20-1|.
CSAIDTSGWSSYEQYF
>TRBJ2-5|TRBV20-1|TRBD1
CSATLTGQETQYF
>TRBJ2-7|TRBV11-2|TRBD2
CASSLAGGTIYEQYF
>TRBJ1-4|TRBV6-1|.
CASSGRGSFQKLFF
>TRBJ2-3|TRBV11-2|.
CASSSSLGGIDTQYF
>TRBJ2-5|TRBV12-3/TRBV12-4|.
CASSFPSRVETQYF
>TRBJ2-7|TRBV21-1|.
CASSKGYLAVRLYF
>TRBJ2-3|TRBV7-2|TRBD2
CASSLRGSAGARFRDTQYF
>TRBJ1-1|TRBV7-9|.
CASSLAAVETEAFF